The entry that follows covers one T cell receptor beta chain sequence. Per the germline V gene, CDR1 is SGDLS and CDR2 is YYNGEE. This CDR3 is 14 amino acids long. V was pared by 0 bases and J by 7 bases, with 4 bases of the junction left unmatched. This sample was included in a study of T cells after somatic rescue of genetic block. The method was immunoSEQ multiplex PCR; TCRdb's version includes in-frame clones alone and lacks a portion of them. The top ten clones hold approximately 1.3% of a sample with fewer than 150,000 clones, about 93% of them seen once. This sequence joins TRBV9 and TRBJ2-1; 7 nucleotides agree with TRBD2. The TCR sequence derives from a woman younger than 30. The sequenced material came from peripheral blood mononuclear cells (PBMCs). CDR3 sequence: CASSVAGGGNEQFF. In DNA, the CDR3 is TGTGCCAGCAGCGTAGCGGGGGGTGGGAATGAGCAGTTCTTC. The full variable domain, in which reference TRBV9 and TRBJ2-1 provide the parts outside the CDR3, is DSGVTQTPKHLITATGQRVTLRCSPRSGDLSVYWYQQSLDQGLQFLIQYYNGEERAKGNILERFSAQQFPDLHSELNLSSLELGDSALYFCASSVAGGGNEQFFGPGTRLTVL.